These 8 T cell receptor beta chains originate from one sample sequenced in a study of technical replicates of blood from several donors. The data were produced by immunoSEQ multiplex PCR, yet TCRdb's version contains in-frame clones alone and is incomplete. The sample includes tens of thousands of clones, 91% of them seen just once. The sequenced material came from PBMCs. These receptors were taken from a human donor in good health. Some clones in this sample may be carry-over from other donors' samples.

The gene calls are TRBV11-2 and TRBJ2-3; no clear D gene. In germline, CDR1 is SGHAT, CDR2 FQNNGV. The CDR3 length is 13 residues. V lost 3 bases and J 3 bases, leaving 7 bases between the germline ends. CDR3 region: CASSFTVTDTQYF. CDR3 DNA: TGTGCCAGCAGCTTTACGGTAACAGATACGCAGTATTTT.

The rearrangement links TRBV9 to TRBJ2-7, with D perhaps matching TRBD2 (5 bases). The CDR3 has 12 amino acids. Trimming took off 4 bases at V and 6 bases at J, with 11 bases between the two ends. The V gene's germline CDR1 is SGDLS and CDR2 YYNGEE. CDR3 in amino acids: CASSKREGEQYF. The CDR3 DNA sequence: TGTGCCAGCAGCAAGAGGGAAGGCGAGCAGTACTTC. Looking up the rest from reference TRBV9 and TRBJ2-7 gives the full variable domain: DSGVTQTPKHLITATGQRVTLRCSPRSGDLSVYWYQQSLDQGLQFLIQYYNGEERAKGNILERFSAQQFPDLHSELNLSSLELGDSALYFCASSKREGEQYFGPGTRLTVT.

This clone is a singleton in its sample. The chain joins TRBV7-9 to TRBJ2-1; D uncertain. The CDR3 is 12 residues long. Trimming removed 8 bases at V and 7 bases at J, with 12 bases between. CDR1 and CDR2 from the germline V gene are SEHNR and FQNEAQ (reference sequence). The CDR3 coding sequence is TGTGCCAGCGCCGATGCCGGGAATGAGCAGTTCTTC. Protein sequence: CASADAGNEQFF.

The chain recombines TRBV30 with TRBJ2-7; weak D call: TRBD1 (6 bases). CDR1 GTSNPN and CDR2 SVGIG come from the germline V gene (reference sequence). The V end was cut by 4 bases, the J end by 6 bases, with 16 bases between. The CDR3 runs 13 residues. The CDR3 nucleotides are TGTGCCTGGACGAGACAGGCGAGAACCGAGCAGTACTTC. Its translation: CAWTRQARTEQYF.

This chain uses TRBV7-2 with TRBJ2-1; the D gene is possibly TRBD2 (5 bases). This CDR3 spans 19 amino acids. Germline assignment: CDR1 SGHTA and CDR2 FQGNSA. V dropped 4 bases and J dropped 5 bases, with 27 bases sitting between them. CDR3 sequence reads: CASSYTGGRERRRNNEQFF. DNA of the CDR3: TGTGCCAGCAGCTATACTGGAGGCCGGGAAAGGAGGAGGAACAATGAGCAGTTCTTC.

CDR3: CASRQVRNQPQHF. CDR3 nucleotide sequence: TGTGCCAGTAGACAGGTCCGCAATCAGCCCCAGCATTTT. The chain links TRBV7-2 to TRBJ1-5, with D maybe TRBD1 (6 bases). V was clipped by 9 bases and J by 2 bases, with 11 bases between them. The germline V gene encodes CDR1 SGHTA and CDR2 FQGNSA. The CDR3 runs 13 residues.

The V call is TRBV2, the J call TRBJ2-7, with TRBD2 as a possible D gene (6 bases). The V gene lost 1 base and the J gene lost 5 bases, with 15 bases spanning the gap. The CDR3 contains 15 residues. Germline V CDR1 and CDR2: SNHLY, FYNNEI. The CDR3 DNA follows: TGTGCCAGCAGTGAAGAGAGCTGGGGAGGACACGAGCAGTACTTC. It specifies CASSEESWGGHEQYF.

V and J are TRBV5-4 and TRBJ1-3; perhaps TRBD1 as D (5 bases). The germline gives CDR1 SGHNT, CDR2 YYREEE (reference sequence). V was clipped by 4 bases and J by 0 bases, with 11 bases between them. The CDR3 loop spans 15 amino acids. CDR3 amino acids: CASSGGVSSGNTIYF. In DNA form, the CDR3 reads TGTGCCAGCAGCGGGGGGGTAAGCTCTGGAAACACCATATATTTT.